This passage covers 10 T cell receptor beta chains from one sample sequenced in a study of T-cell reconstitution after alpha-beta-depleted transplantation in children. Preparing the TCRbeta library involved the use of unique molecular identifiers. Via MiXCR, TCRdb re-called the PCR reads, giving one row per CDR3 protein. This table holds about 300,000 distinct CDR3 sequences, 9.5% to 13% found once. The material was PBMCs, obtained before TCRalphabeta/CD19-depleted stem cell transplant. The receptor set was obtained from a boy younger than two with acute myeloid leukemia, due to receive a stem cell transplant.

The table lists this clonotype with many counts. V is TRBV20-1 and J is TRBJ1-5; weak D call: TRBD1 (5 bases). Germline assignment: CDR1 DFQATT and CDR2 SNEGSKA (reference sequence). Trimming removed 0 bases at V and 1 base at J, with 10 bases between. The CDR3 loop spans 15 amino acids. Written as DNA, the CDR3 is TGCAGTGCTAGAGATTTACGGGGGAGCAATCAGCCCCAGCATTTT. Residues: CSARDLRGSNQPQHF.

This clonotype was observed a handful of times. The chain uses TRBV20-1 and TRBJ1-2; D unresolved. Trimming left V 0 bases short and J 3 bases short, with 11 bases between. CDR3 length equals 14 residues. CDR1 and CDR2 from the germline V gene are DFQATT and SNEGSKA (reference sequence). The CDR3 here is CSARDHVFDYGYTF. For the CDR3, the DNA is TGCAGTGCTAGAGATCATGTGTTTGACTATGGCTACACCTTC.

This clonotype was seen a few times. The J gene is TRBJ2-4, the V gene TRBV25-1; 9 positions agree with TRBD2. In germline, CDR1 is MGHDK, CDR2 SYGVNS. The CDR3 runs to 15 residues. Trimming took 2 bases from V and 1 from J; bases not matched to a gene: 0. In DNA, the CDR3 is TGTGCCAGCAGTGAAAGCGGGAGGGCCAAAAACATTCAGTACTTC. This translates into CASSESGRAKNIQYF. The full variable domain, rest sourced from reference TRBV25-1 and TRBJ2-4, is EADIYQTPRYLVIGTGKKITLECSQTMGHDKMYWYQQDPGMELHLIHYSYGVNSTEKGDLSSESTVSRIRTEHFPLTLESARPSHTSQYLCASSESGRAKNIQYFGAGTRLSVL.

This clonotype was seen many times. The gene calls are TRBV7-2 and TRBJ1-5; D not resolved. CDR3 length: 14 residues. Germline assignment: CDR1 SGHTA and CDR2 FQGNSA. Trimming removed 4 bases from V and 3 bases from J, with 10 bases in between. CDR3 nucleotide sequence: TGTGCCAGCAGCTCGGGTATTTACAATCAGCCCCAGCATTTT. Protein sequence: CASSSGIYNQPQHF.

This clonotype was recorded at least ten times. This rearrangement joins TRBV12-3 or TRBV12-4 to TRBJ2-1, with 10 bases fitting TRBD1. V lost 5 bases and J lost 12; bases outside the gene matches: 10. The CDR3 is made up of 14 amino acids. The CDR3 DNA reads TGTGCCAGCAGTCCCGGGACAGGGGACTACGGGCAGTTCTTC. Protein: CASSPGTGDYGQFF.

The chain carries TRBV12-3 or TRBV12-4 and TRBJ2-2; 7 bases are shared with TRBD1. CDR3 length: 16 residues. V was clipped by 6 bases and J by 1 base; unmatched bases: 8. CDR3 loop: CASSKRQGLNTGELFF. In DNA, the CDR3 is TGTGCCAGCAGCAAACGACAGGGTTTGAACACCGGGGAGCTGTTTTTT.

This clonotype was detected many times. The chain employs TRBV4-3 and TRBJ2-7; 7 positions match TRBD1. V trimming: 2 bases; J trimming: 2 bases; junction bases outside the gene matches: 6. Germline CDR1 is LGHNA and CDR2 is YSLEER. CDR3 length: 15 amino acids. The CDR3 protein is CASSQQPGQPYEQYF. CDR3 in DNA: TGCGCCAGCAGCCAACAACCGGGACAGCCCTACGAGCAGTACTTC.

The sample holds many counts of this clonotype. V gene TRBV4-3 combines with J gene TRBJ2-3, with unresolved D. The CDR3 is made up of 17 amino acids. Germline V gene sequence: CDR1 LGHNA, CDR2 YSLEER. Trimming took off 0 bases at V and 0 bases at J, with 13 bases between the two ends. The DNA of the CDR3 is TGCGCCAGCAGCCAAGACCCCGACCGGGCTAGCACAGATACGCAGTATTTT. This encodes CASSQDPDRASTDTQYF.

The CDR3 nucleotides are TGCGCCAGCTCCCGGACAGACTCATATGGCTACACCTTC. It yields the protein CASSRTDSYGYTF. The rearrangement links TRBV5-1 to TRBJ1-2; D is possibly TRBD1 (6 bases). Trimming took 7 bases from V and 5 from J, leaving 15 bases between them. The CDR3 contains 13 residues. Germline V gene lookup returns CDR1 SGHRS and CDR2 YFSETQ. The variable domain in full, with the rest retrieved from reference TRBV5-1 and TRBJ1-2, is KAGVTQTPRYLIKTRGQQVTLSCSPISGHRSVSWYQQTPGQGLQFLFEYFSETQRNKGNFPGRFSGRQFSNSRSEMNVSTLELGDSALYLCASSRTDSYGYTFGSGTRLTVV.

The rearrangement uses TRBV28 and TRBJ2-5, with 9 bases matching TRBD2. Germline CDR1 is MDHEN and CDR2 is SYDVKM. Trimming took 6 bases from V and 6 from J; bases not matched to a gene: 11. The CDR3 totals 15 residues. Here the CDR3 DNA reads TGTGCCAGCAGCATAGCGGGAGCGGCTAAAAAGACCCAGTACTTC. It translates to CASSIAGAAKKTQYF.